This T cell receptor beta chain is from a study of CD8 T cells in Susac syndrome (dated by TCRdb to between 2018 and 2020). Context from the whole study: Whether CD8+ T cell activation and differentiation in Susac syndrome was antigen driven was tested using repertoire sequencing. The study compared CD8+ T cell repertoire clonality among 11 to 12 healthy donors, about 14 Susac syndrome patients and 15 multiple sclerosis patients.

As regards this clonotype: What this receptor recognizes is not known. Per-nucleotide qualities are absent, and no much larger clonotype sits a single base away.

Trimming at the junction amounts to 0 bases on V and 5 bases on J, and the germline ends lie 5 bases apart. From the cysteine up to the phenylalanine, the CDR3 has a length of 13 residues. The DNA shown is the 39-base CDR3, in frame from base 1. For CDR1 and CDR2, the germline V gene (reference sequence) lists PRHDT and FYEKMQ. Peripheral blood CD8+ and CD4+ T cells from healthy donors, Susac syndrome patients and multiple sclerosis patients were profiled using high-throughput TCR beta sequencing. Healthy donors were age- and sex-matched controls. Bulk CD8+ and CD4+ T cells were purified magnetically by negative isolation, whereas CD8+ TEMRA cells were enriched by FACS. Blood was drawn into EDTA tubes, processed within 24 hours, and PBMCs were isolated by density gradient centrifugation. PBMCs destined for TCR sequencing were cryopreserved in liquid nitrogen and later thawed in a 37 °C water bath. The sorted or isolated CD4+, CD8+ and CD8+ TEMRA cells reached a purity of at least 90%.

Results and caveats for the whole study, not just this receptor: The number of individuals in the TCR sequencing and HLA analysis was recognized as being relatively small.

RNA was extracted using the RNeasy kit, and about 0.45 to 1 ug of the RNA was reverse transcribed with random hexamers. TCR beta CDR3 regions were amplified with the immunoSEQ multiplex PCR assay covering 54 Vbeta and 13 Jbeta segments. PCR amplification bias was corrected using a synthetic template baseline for primer optimization and computational correction. As for how the authors treated the data: Reads were annotated to V, D and J genes according to IMGT and were analyzed with immunoSEQ Analyzer, with only productive sequences retained. Clonality was calculated as one minus the Shannon entropy normalized by log2 of the number of productive unique sequences. For each patient and control, public and private clones were evaluated among the 100 most prevalent clones. Clones were defined as Susac-specific when absent from the healthy and MS cohorts, from about 970 published viral clones and from other ImmuneACCESS disease sequences. TCRdb itself trimmed the public reads at Q25 with fastp, ran MiXCR and retained productive beta chains. Each CDR3 protein appears once, grouped with its most common genes and DNA. The V and J calls and clone size come from TCRdb's table, not from the authors' own analysis. The sample records 15,000 to 20,000 distinct CDR3 sequences, roughly 95% of which are singletons. Around 0.21% of the sample comes from the top ten.

This clonotype was obtained from a human donor in good health. Sequenced sample: CD8+ T cells from PBMCs. This receptor chain uses TRBV13 and TRBJ2-1; the D gene identity is not certain. The nucleotide sequence reads TGTGCCAGCAGCTTAGGCCTACACAATGAGCAGTTCTTC. Its protein reads: CASSLGLHNEQFF.